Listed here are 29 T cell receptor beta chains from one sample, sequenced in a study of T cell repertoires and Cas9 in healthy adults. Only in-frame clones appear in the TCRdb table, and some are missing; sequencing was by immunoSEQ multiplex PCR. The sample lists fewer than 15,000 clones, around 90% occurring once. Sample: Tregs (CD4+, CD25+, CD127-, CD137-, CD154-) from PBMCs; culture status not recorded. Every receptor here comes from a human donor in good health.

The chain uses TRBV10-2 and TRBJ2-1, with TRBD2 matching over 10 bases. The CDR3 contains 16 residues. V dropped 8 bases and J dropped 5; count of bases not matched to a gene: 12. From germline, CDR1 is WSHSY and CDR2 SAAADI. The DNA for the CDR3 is TGCGCCAGCGAGACCGATAGCGGGGGGCCCCACAATGAGCAGTTCTTC. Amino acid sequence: CASETDSGGPHNEQFF.

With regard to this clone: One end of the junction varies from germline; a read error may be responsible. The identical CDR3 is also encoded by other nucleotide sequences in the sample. Here the CDR3 DNA reads TGCGCCAGCAGTGGGACCCTCGAGGGGTACTTC. It codes for CASSGTLEGYF. The chain couples TRBV6-1 to TRBJ2-7, with D perhaps assigned TRBD1 or TRBD2 (5 bases each). The germline gives CDR1 MNHNS, CDR2 SASEGT. The CDR3 extends over 11 amino acids.

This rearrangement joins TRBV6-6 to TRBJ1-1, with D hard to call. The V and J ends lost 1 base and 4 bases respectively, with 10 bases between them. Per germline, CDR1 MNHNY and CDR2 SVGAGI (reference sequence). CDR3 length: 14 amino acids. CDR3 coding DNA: TGTGCCAGCAGTTACTTGGAATTCGGCACTGAAGCTTTCTTT. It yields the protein CASSYLEFGTEAFF.

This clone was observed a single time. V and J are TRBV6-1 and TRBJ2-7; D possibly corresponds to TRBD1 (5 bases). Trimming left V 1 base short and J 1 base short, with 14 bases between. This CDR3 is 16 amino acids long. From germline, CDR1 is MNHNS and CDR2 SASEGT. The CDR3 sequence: CASSEDREGDSYEQYF. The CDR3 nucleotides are TGTGCCAGCAGTGAAGATAGGGAAGGGGATTCCTACGAGCAGTACTTC.

CDR3 nucleotides: TGTGCCAGCAGGGTCGGGAGCTACCAAGAGACCCAGTACTTC. It translates to CASRVGSYQETQYF. The chain employs TRBV6-1 and TRBJ2-5, with D perhaps matching TRBD2 (6 bases). V was cut by 6 bases and J by 0 bases, with 11 bases left in between. The CDR3 covers 14 residues. CDR1 is MNHNS, CDR2 SASEGT, per germline.

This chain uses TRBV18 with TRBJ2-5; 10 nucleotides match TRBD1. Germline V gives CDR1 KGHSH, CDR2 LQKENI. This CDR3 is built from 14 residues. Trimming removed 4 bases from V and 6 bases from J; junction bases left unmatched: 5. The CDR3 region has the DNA TGTGCCAGCTCACAAGGGACAGGGGAACAGACCCAGTACTTC. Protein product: CASSQGTGEQTQYF. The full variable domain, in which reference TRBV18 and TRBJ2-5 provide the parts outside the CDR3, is NAGVMQNPRHLVRRRGQEARLRCSPMKGHSHVYWYRQLPEEGLKFMVYLQKENIIDESGMPKERFSAEFPKEGPSILRIQQVVRGDSAAYFCASSQGTGEQTQYFGPGTRLLVL.

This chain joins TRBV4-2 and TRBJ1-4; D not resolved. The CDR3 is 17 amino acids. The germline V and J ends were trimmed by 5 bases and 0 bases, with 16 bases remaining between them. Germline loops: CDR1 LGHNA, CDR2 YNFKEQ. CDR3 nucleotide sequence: TGTGCCAGCAGCAGACGGGAGTTACAGACAACTAATGAAAAACTGTTTTTT. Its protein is CASSRRELQTTNEKLFF.

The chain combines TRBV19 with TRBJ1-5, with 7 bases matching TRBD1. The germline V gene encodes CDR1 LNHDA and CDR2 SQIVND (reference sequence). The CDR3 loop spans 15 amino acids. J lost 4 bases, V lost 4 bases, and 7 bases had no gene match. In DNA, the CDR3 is TGTGCCAGTAGTAGGTTGGACAGGAAAAATCAGCCCCAGCATTTT. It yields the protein CASSRLDRKNQPQHF.

DNA for the CDR3: TGCGCCAGCAGCTTAGCGGGGGCTATCTACGAGCAGTACTTC. This translates into CASSLAGAIYEQYF. The chain employs TRBV5-1 and TRBJ2-7; 8 nucleotides align to TRBD2. CDR1 SGHRS and CDR2 YFSETQ come from the germline V gene. CDR3 length: 14 amino acids. With V trimmed by 2 bases and J by 3 bases, 4 bases remained unmatched.

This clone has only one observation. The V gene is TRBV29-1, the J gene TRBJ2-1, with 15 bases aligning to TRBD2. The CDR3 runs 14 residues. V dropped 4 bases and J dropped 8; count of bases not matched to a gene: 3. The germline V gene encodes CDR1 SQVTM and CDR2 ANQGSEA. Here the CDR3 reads CSVGTSGGADEQFF. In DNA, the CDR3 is TGCAGCGTTGGGACTAGCGGGGGGGCCGATGAGCAGTTCTTC.

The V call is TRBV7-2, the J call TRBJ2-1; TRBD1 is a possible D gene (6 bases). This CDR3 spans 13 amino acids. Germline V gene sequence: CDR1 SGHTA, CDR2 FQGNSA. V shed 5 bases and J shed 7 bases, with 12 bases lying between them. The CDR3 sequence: CASSPGGVNEQFF. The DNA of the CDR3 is TGTGCCAGCAGCCCTGGGGGCGTGAATGAGCAGTTCTTC.

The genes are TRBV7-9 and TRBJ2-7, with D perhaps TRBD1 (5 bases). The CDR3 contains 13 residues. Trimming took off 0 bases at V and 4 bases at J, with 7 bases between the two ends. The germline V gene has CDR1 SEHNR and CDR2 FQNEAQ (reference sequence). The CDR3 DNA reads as TGTGCCAGCAGCTTAGCGGGGCTATACGAGCAGTACTTC. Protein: CASSLAGLYEQYF. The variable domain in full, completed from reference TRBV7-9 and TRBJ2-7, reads DTGVSQNPRHKITKRGQNVTFRCDPISEHNRLYWYRQTLGQGPEFLTYFQNEAQLEKSRLLSDRFSAERPKGSFSTLEIQRTEQGDSAMYLCASSLAGLYEQYFGPGTRLTVT.

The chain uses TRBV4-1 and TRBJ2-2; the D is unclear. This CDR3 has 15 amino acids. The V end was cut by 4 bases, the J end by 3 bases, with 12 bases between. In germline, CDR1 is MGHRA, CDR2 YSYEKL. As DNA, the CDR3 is TGCGCCAGCAGCCGATTAGGACGGGACACCGGGGAGCTGTTTTTT. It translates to CASSRLGRDTGELFF.

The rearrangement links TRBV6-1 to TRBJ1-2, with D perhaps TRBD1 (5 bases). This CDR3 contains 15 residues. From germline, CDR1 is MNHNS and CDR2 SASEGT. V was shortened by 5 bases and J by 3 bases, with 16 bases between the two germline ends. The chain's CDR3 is CASSSRDRHYYGYTF. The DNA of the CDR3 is TGTGCCAGCAGTTCCCGGGACCGACACTACTATGGCTACACCTTC.

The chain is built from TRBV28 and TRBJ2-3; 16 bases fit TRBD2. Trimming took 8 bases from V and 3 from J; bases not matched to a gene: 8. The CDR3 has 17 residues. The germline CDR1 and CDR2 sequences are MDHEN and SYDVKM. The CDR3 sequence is CASAGTSGGAGTDTQYF. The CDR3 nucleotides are TGTGCCAGCGCCGGGACTAGCGGGGGGGCGGGGACAGATACGCAGTATTTT.

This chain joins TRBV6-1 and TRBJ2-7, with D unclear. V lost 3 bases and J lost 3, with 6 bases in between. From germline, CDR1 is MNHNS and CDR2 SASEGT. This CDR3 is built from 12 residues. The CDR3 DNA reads TGTGCCAGCAGTGATCAGATCTACGAGCAGTACTTC. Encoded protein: CASSDQIYEQYF.

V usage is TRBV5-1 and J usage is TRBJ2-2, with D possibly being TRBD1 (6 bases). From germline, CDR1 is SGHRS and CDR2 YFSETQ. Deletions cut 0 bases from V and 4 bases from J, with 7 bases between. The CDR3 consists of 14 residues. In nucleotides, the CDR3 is TGCGCCAGCAGCTTGGCAGGGGCCACCGGGGAGCTGTTTTTT. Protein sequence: CASSLAGATGELFF.

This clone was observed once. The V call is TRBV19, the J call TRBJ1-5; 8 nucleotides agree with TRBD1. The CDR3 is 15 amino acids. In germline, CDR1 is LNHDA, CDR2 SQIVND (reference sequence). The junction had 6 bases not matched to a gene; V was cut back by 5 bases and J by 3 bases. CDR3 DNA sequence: TGTGCCAGTAGTCCTCGGACAGGGTTCAATCAGCCCCAGCATTTT. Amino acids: CASSPRTGFNQPQHF. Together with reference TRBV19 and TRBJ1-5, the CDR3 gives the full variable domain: DGGITQSPKYLFRKEGQNVTLSCEQNLNHDAMYWYRQDPGQGLRLIYYSQIVNDFQKGDIAEGYSVSREKKESFPLTVTSAQKNPTAFYLCASSPRTGFNQPQHFGDGTRLSIL.

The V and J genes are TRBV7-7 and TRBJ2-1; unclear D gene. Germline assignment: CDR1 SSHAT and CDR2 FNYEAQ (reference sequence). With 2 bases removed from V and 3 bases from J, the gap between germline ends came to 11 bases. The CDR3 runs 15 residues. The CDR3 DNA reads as TGTGCCAGCAGCTTAAGGTTTGCTAGCTACAATGAGCAGTTCTTC. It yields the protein CASSLRFASYNEQFF. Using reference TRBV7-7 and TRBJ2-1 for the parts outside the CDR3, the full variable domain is GAGVSQSPRYKVTKRGQDVTLRCDPISSHATLYWYQQALGQGPEFLTYFNYEAQPDKSGLPSDRFSAERPEGSISTLTIQRTEQRDSAMYRCASSLRFASYNEQFFGPGTRLTVL.

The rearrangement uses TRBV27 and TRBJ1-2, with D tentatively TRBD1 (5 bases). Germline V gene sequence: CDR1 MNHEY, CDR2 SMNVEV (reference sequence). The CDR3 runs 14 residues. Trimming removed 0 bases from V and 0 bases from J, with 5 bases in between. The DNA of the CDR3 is TGTGCCAGCAGTTTATCGGGGGCTAACTATGGCTACACCTTC. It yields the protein CASSLSGANYGYTF.

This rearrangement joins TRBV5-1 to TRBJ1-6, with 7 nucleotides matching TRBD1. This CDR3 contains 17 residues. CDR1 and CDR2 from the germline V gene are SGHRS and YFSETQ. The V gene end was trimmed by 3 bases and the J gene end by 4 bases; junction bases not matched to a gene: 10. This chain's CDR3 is CASSSWDSGAYNSPLHF. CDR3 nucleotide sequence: TGCGCCAGCAGCTCCTGGGACAGCGGGGCTTATAATTCACCCCTCCACTTT.

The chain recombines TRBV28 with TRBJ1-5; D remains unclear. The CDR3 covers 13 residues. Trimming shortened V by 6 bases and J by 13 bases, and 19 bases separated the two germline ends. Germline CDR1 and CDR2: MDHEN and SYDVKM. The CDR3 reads CASSQHTISAQHF. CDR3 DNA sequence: TGTGCCAGCAGCCAACATACAATTTCGGCTCAGCATTTT. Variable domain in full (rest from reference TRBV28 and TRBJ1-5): DVKVTQSSRYLVKRTGEKVFLECVQDMDHENMFWYRQDPGLGLRLIYFSYDVKMKEKGDIPEGYSVSREKKERFSLILESASTNQTSMYLCASSQHTISAQHFGDGTRLSIL.

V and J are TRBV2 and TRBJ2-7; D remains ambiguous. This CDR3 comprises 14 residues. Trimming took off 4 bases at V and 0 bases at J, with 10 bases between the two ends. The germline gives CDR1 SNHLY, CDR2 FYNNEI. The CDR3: CASSARPTSYEQYF. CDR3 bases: TGTGCCAGCAGTGCTAGACCGACCTCCTACGAGCAGTACTTC.

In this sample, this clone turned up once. The CDR3 reads CASSLSGRGNTIYF. In DNA, the CDR3 is TGTGCCAGCAGCTTGTCCGGCAGGGGAAACACCATATATTTT. This chain uses TRBV11-1 with TRBJ1-3; D gene uncertain. The CDR3 spans 14 residues. Germline values: CDR1 SGHAT, CDR2 FQDESV (reference sequence). Trimming took off 3 bases at V and 4 bases at J, with 10 bases between the two ends.

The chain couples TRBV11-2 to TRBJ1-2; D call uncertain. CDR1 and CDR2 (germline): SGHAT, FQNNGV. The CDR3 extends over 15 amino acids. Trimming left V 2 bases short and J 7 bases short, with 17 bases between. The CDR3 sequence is CASSLRGITAPGYTF. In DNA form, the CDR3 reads TGTGCCAGCAGCTTAAGAGGGATAACGGCTCCTGGCTACACCTTC.

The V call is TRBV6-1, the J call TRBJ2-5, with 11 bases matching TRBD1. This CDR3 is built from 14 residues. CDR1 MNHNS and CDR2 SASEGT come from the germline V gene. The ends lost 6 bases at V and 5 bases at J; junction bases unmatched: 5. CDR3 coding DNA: TGTGCCAGCAGAAAGGGACAGGGGGGGGAGACCCAGTACTTC. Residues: CASRKGQGGETQYF.

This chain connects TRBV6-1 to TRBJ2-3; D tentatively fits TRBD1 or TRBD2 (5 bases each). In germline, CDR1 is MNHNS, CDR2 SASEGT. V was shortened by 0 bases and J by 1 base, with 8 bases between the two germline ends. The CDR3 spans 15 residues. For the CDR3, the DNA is TGTGCCAGCAGTGAAGCCCAGGGAGGCACAGATACGCAGTATTTT. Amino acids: CASSEAQGGTDTQYF.

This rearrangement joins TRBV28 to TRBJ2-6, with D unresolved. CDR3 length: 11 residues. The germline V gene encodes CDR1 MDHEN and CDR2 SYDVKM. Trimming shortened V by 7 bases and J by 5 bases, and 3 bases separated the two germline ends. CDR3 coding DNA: TGTGCCAGCATGCGGGCCAACGTCCTGACTTTC. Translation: CASMRANVLTF.

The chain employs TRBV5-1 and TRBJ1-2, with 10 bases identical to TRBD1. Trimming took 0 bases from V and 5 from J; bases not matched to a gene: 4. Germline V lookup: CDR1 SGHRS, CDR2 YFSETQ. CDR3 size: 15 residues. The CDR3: CASSLDGTGVYGYTF. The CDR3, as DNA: TGCGCCAGCAGCTTGGATGGGACAGGGGTGTATGGCTACACCTTC.